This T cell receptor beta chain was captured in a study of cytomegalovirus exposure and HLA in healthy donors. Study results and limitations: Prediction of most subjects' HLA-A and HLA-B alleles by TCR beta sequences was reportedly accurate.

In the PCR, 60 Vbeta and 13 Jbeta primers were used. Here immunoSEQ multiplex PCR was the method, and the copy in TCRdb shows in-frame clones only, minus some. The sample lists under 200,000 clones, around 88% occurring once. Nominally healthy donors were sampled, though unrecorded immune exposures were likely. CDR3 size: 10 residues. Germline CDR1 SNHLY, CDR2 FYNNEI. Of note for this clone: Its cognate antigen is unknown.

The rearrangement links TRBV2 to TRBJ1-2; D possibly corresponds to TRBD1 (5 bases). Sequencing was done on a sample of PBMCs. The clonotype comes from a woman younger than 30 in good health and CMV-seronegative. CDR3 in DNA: TGTTCAGCCCTTCAGGGCCCCGTTACCTTC. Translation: CSALQGPVTF.